Sequencing of this TCR beta chain was carried out in a study of blood T cells in healthy people across ages. Study outcomes and limitations: Diversity estimates from one million T cells were considered underestimates. Age advanced and TCR beta diversity per million T cells fell, roughly linearly.

This clonotype came up a few times. The antigen remains undetermined. For the second PCR, which ran for roughly 6 to 12 cycles, a sample-barcoded 5' primer and a J-beta primer mix were used. CDR3-containing paired-end reads numbered at least 2.5 million in each sample. In TCRdb, the 5' RACE reads were re-called with MiXCR into one record per CDR3 protein. The repertoire holds hundreds of thousands of distinct CDR3 sequences, with around 49% as singletons. The sequenced sample consisted of blood. This receptor was identified in a man younger than 45 in good health.

The CDR3 reads CASSYSTPGYEQYF. In nucleotides, the CDR3 is TGTGCCAGCAGTTACTCGACGCCGGGTTACGAGCAGTACTTC. V gene TRBV6-2 or TRBV6-3 combines with J gene TRBJ2-7; the D is unclear. This CDR3 is built from 14 residues. Germline values: CDR1 MNHEY, CDR2 SVGEGT. V was shortened by 0 bases and J by 4 bases, with 10 bases between the two germline ends.